This T cell receptor (beta chain) was sequenced for a study of T cells in Graves' hyperthyroidism and ophthalmopathy. Broader study findings: Most thyroid clonotypes expanded above 0.001 appeared in blood too. Ophthalmopathy could be told apart from stable hyperthyroidism with a 13 V-J model.

The CDR3 regions of TCR beta were amplified from RNA transcripts. The primer set for the first-round RT-PCR of the TCR CDR3 was HTBI. TCRdb processed the multiplex PCR reads anew with MiXCR; each CDR3 protein has one entry. The sample lists more than 300,000 distinct CDR3 sequences; less than 20% were seen once. This clonotype has just a few counts. What it binds is not known. Researchers barred patients who had uncontrolled infection, other autoimmune disease, pregnancy or lactation. Sequencing was performed on blood. This sequence was found in a man between 18 and 29 years old with Graves' ophthalmopathy.

This chain's CDR3 is CSASGGQGRNEQFF. In nucleotides, the CDR3 is TGCAGTGCTAGTGGCGGACAGGGAAGAAATGAGCAGTTCTTC. The genes are TRBV20-1 and TRBJ2-1; 8 bases match TRBD1. With 3 bases clipped from V and 7 bases from J, the junction kept 8 bases outside the gene matches. Germline assignment: CDR1 DFQATT and CDR2 SNEGSKA (reference sequence). The CDR3 has 14 amino acids.